What follows describes a single TCR beta chain. V gave up 4 bases and J gave up 4 bases, with 19 bases separating them. Germline CDR1 reads MNHNS; CDR2 reads SASEGT. The CDR3 totals 16 residues. Assay: immunoSEQ multiplex PCR; the TCRdb copy retains only in-frame clones and omits some. The data contain under 75,000 clones, approximately 85% of them singletons. This sample is drawn from a study of blood T cell repertoires in COVID-19. For the study at large: COVID-19 samples collected from the United States, Italy and Spain covered acute and convalescent phases. Nucleic acid was either cDNA or gDNA, and it came from T cells, B-cell-depleted T cells, or PBMCs.

The sequencing input was peripheral blood. The gene calls are TRBV6-1 and TRBJ2-5, with TRBD1 as a possible D gene (6 bases). The clonotype was recovered from a man aged 50 to 60 with active COVID-19. The CDR3 is CASSVQTGTDGETQYF. The CDR3 DNA sequence: TGTGCCAGCAGTGTCCAAACAGGGACGGATGGAGAGACCCAGTACTTC.